This entry lists 16 T cell receptor beta chains sequenced from one sample in a study of blood T cell repertoires in COVID-19. Libraries were prepared by immunoSEQ multiplex PCR; TCRdb keeps only in-frame clonotypes and omits some of them. The data hold roughly 220,000 clones, with more than 80% observed a single time. Sequencing was performed on peripheral blood. The receptors derive from a man between 25 and 39 years old who had recovered from COVID-19.

The chain has TRBV18 and TRBJ1-1; D may be TRBD1 (5 bases). The CDR3 extends over 19 amino acids. CDR1 is KGHSH, CDR2 LQKENI, per germline. Trimming stripped 6 bases from V and 0 bases from J, with 26 bases between. CDR3: CASSKSPQGEFGMNTEAFF. CDR3 nucleotide sequence: TGTGCCAGCTCCAAATCCCCCCAGGGCGAATTTGGGATGAACACTGAAGCTTTCTTT.

V usage is TRBV4-1 and J usage is TRBJ2-5, with 9 bases fitting TRBD1. In germline, CDR1 is MGHRA, CDR2 YSYEKL. J lost 4 bases, V lost 3 bases, and 9 bases had no gene match. This CDR3 spans 16 amino acids. The CDR3 loop reads CASSQLGLDRGETQYF. CDR3 sequence (DNA): TGCGCCAGCAGCCAGTTGGGCTTGGACAGGGGAGAGACCCAGTACTTC.

The chain is built from TRBV9 and TRBJ2-1; TRBD2 aligns across 10 bases. After removal of 1 base from V and 9 bases from J, the junction contained 4 bases not matched to a gene. From germline, CDR1 is SGDLS and CDR2 YYNGEE. This CDR3 contains 14 residues. CDR3 sequence reads: CASSVQAGGLEQFF. Written as DNA, the CDR3 is TGTGCCAGCAGCGTACAAGCGGGGGGGCTTGAGCAGTTCTTC. Filled out from reference TRBV9 and TRBJ2-1, the complete variable domain reads DSGVTQTPKHLITATGQRVTLRCSPRSGDLSVYWYQQSLDQGLQFLIQYYNGEERAKGNILERFSAQQFPDLHSELNLSSLELGDSALYFCASSVQAGGLEQFFGPGTRLTVL.

CDR3 DNA sequence: TGTGCCAGCAGCCCACAGGGGTATGGCAATCAGCCCCAGCATTTT. The encoded protein is CASSPQGYGNQPQHF. The V call is TRBV7-2, the J call TRBJ1-5; 7 positions match TRBD1. Germline V gives CDR1 SGHTA, CDR2 FQGNSA. The trim removed 5 bases at V and 2 bases at J, leaving 6 bases unmatched. The CDR3 contains 15 residues.

This clone was seen a single time. V and J are TRBV4-2 and TRBJ1-1, with TRBD1 as a possible D gene (5 bases). The CDR3 is made up of 15 amino acids. With 0 bases removed from V and 7 bases from J, the gap between germline ends came to 15 bases. Per germline, CDR1 LGHNA and CDR2 YNFKEQ. The CDR3 bases are TGTGCCAGCAGCCAAGAGGCAGGGATGTTGGGTGAAGCTTTCTTT. This codes for CASSQEAGMLGEAFF.

The chain recombines TRBV7-2 with TRBJ2-1, with D unclear. The ends were cut back, 2 bases at V and 4 bases at J, with 6 bases in the middle. There are 13 residues in the CDR3. Germline V gene lookup returns CDR1 SGHTA and CDR2 FQGNSA. CDR3 nucleotides: TGTGCCAGCAGCTTAACCGGGTACAATGAGCAGTTCTTC. It yields the protein CASSLTGYNEQFF.

This rearrangement joins TRBV10-3 to TRBJ2-7; a weak D match, TRBD1 (7 bases). This CDR3 has 15 residues. CDR1 is ENHRY, CDR2 SYGVKD, per germline. V was cut by 6 bases and J by 1 base, with 16 bases left in between. The CDR3 nucleotides read TGTGCCATCAGGGAGGGACAGTTACTATCCTACGAGCAGTACTTC. Translating gives CAIREGQLLSYEQYF.

V is TRBV4-1 and J is TRBJ2-3; 7 nucleotides align to TRBD2. Looked up from germline, CDR1 is MGHRA and CDR2 is YSYEKL. This CDR3 has 18 residues. V lost 4 bases to trimming and J lost 1 base; unmatched junction nucleotides: 14. The CDR3 region has the DNA TGCGCCAGCAGCCGAAAGACGGGTTCTCTAGCGGGCACAGATACGCAGTATTTT. Encoded protein: CASSRKTGSLAGTDTQYF.

The genes are TRBV5-8 and TRBJ1-1, with no clear D. This CDR3 comprises 16 residues. Germline V gives CDR1 SGHTS, CDR2 YDEGEE. Trimming left V 2 bases short and J 1 base short, with 15 bases between. For the CDR3, the DNA is TGTGCCAGCAGCTTCGCCGGGGTGGGGTCGAACACTGAAGCTTTCTTT. This codes for CASSFAGVGSNTEAFF. The complete variable domain, with remaining parts taken from reference TRBV5-8 and TRBJ1-1, reads EAGVTQSPTHLIKTRGQQATLRCSPISGHTSVYWYQQALGLGLQFLLWYDEGEERNRGNFPPRFSGRQFPNYSSELNVNALELEDSALYLCASSFAGVGSNTEAFFGQGTRLTVV.

The chain links TRBV10-2 to TRBJ1-2; the match to TRBD1 covers 10 bases. V gave up 0 bases and J gave up 7 bases; unmatched junction bases: 2. This CDR3 is built from 14 residues. Germline V gene lookup returns CDR1 WSHSY and CDR2 SAAADI. CDR3 protein: CASSESRTGGGYTF. The CDR3 DNA follows: TGCGCCAGCAGTGAGTCAAGGACAGGGGGTGGCTACACCTTC.

This chain uses TRBV2 with TRBJ1-5; D might be TRBD1 (6 bases). Per germline, CDR1 SNHLY and CDR2 FYNNEI. The CDR3 totals 16 residues. V was pared by 6 bases and J by 0 bases, with 15 bases between. CDR3 nucleotide sequence: TGTGCCAGCAGCGGGCTCGGGACACATAGCAATCAGCCCCAGCATTTT. Its protein is CASSGLGTHSNQPQHF.

The V gene is TRBV7-8, the J gene TRBJ2-5; D remains ambiguous. The CDR3 is 14 amino acids. V gave up 5 bases and J gave up 3 bases, with 13 bases separating them. Germline values: CDR1 SGHVS, CDR2 FQNEAQ. The CDR3 loop is CASSPLVLKETQYF. CDR3 nucleotides: TGTGCCAGCAGCCCCTTAGTTCTTAAAGAGACCCAGTACTTC.

The chain carries TRBV9 and TRBJ2-1, with D tentatively TRBD2 (6 bases). This CDR3 has 13 residues. The germline V gene has CDR1 SGDLS and CDR2 YYNGEE. Trimming stripped 3 bases from V and 7 bases from J, with 11 bases between. The CDR3 DNA sequence: TGTGCCAGCAGCGCAGACCTAGCGAATGAGCAGTTCTTC. It specifies CASSADLANEQFF. Full variable domain (rest looked up from reference TRBV9 and TRBJ2-1): DSGVTQTPKHLITATGQRVTLRCSPRSGDLSVYWYQQSLDQGLQFLIQYYNGEERAKGNILERFSAQQFPDLHSELNLSSLELGDSALYFCASSADLANEQFFGPGTRLTVL.

On this clone itself: Different DNA sequences within this sample yield the same CDR3. The rearrangement uses TRBV30 and TRBJ1-3; unclear D gene. This CDR3 spans 12 amino acids. The ends were cut back, 4 bases at V and 1 base at J, with 5 bases in the middle. CDR1 and CDR2 (germline): GTSNPN, SVGIG (reference sequence). In DNA, the CDR3 is TGTGCCTGGAAACGGTCTGGAAACACCATATATTTT. Its translation is CAWKRSGNTIYF.

The rearrangement joins TRBV7-8 to TRBJ1-1; 7 bases fit TRBD1. The germline CDR1 and CDR2 sequences are SGHVS and FQNEAQ. J lost 5 bases, V lost 5 bases, and 14 bases had no gene match. The CDR3 covers 16 residues. The CDR3 DNA sequence: TGTGCCAGCAGCACCCCTGGAGGGGGCATGGGTACTGAAGCTTTCTTT. It codes for CASSTPGGGMGTEAFF.

The chain links TRBV6-5 to TRBJ2-5; TRBD2 is a possible D gene (5 bases). CDR3 length equals 14 residues. CDR1 is MNHEY, CDR2 SVGAGI, per germline. With 4 bases removed from V and 1 base from J, the gap between germline ends came to 10 bases. Here the CDR3 DNA reads TGTGCCAGCAGTTTGGACGGGATCCAAGAGACCCAGTACTTC. This encodes CASSLDGIQETQYF.